These 2 T cell receptor beta chains share one sample of origin, sequenced in a study of blood T cell repertoires in COVID-19. Using immunoSEQ multiplex PCR, the repertoire was profiled, and TCRdb retains in-frame clones only, with some absent. The repertoire has some 350,000 clones, approximately 88% of them found once; the top ten carry 3%. What was sequenced was peripheral blood. These receptors all come from a woman younger than 45 with COVID-19, enrolled during active disease.

The chain has TRBV5-4 and TRBJ2-3; D is perhaps TRBD2 (6 bases). Looked up from germline, CDR1 is SGHNT and CDR2 is YYREEE (reference sequence). The length of the CDR3 is 14 residues. V was clipped by 6 bases and J by 4 bases, with 15 bases between them. DNA of the CDR3: TGTGCCAGCACCGCAGGAGGGGCGGCAGATACGCAGTATTTT. Residues: CASTAGGAADTQYF.

In nucleotides, the CDR3 is TGTGCCAGCAGTGAGGGGTTTAGCGGTAGCTCCTACAATGAGCAGTTCTTC. Protein sequence: CASSEGFSGSSYNEQFF. V and J are TRBV2 and TRBJ2-1; TRBD2 is a possible D gene (6 bases). V shed 3 bases and J shed 0 bases, with 15 bases lying between them. The length of the CDR3 is 17 residues. Per the germline V gene, CDR1 is SNHLY and CDR2 is FYNNEI.